The T cell receptor beta chain under discussion was sequenced for a study of shared clonotypes between healthy human individuals. Broader study findings: The study drew on few donors, limiting represented genetic and exposure-history diversity. Generation probability values for non-shared clonotypes were lower than those for clonotypes shared by all four donors.

With respect to this clone: The antigen is unknown.

The V gene's germline CDR1 is SEHNR and CDR2 FQNEAQ (reference sequence). The germline V and J ends were trimmed by 5 bases and 0 bases, with 10 bases remaining between them. CDR3 length: 15 residues. An assay was performed, and its level was deep. Genomic DNA belonging to each subset was distributed in equal measure over several immunoSEQ plates. The protocol was immunoSEQ multiplex PCR, while the TCRdb copy is restricted to in-frame clones and leaves out a portion. The table has 2 million or so clones, 90% to 95% seen once; the top ten hold around 0.13%. The sequence was collected from a young man in good health. The chain recombines TRBV7-9 with TRBJ1-4; a weak D match, TRBD1 (5 bases). The source material was naive CD4+ T cells sorted from blood. The subset here: CD45RA+ positively selected. The CDR3: CASSVDSATNEKLFF. The CDR3 DNA is TGTGCCAGCAGCGTAGACAGTGCAACTAATGAAAAACTGTTTTTT.